These 15 T cell receptor beta chains originate from one sample sequenced in a study of blood T cell repertoires in COVID-19. The table came from immunoSEQ multiplex PCR; TCRdb's copy has only in-frame clones and leaves some out. The sample lists about 200,000 clones, about 87% seen once, with 1.2% in the top ten. Sequenced: PBMCs or T cells enriched from blood (not recorded which). The receptor set was obtained from a man aged 30 to 45 who had recovered from COVID-19.

The J gene is TRBJ1-5, the V gene TRBV30; no reliable D call. Germline V gene lookup returns CDR1 GTSNPN and CDR2 SVGIG (reference sequence). CDR3 length: 16 residues. The ends were cut back, 1 base at V and 1 base at J, with 14 bases in the middle. For the CDR3, the DNA is TGTGCCTGGAGTGCATCCATTGGGCGAAGCAATCAGCCCCAGCATTTT. Protein sequence: CAWSASIGRSNQPQHF.

The chain is built from TRBV24-1 and TRBJ2-2; D possibly corresponds to TRBD2 (6 bases). The CDR3 consists of 16 residues. V lost 3 bases and J 8 bases, leaving 18 bases between the germline ends. The germline V gene has CDR1 KGHDR and CDR2 SFDVKD. CDR3 region: CATSDRHRDLRGELFF. For the CDR3, the DNA is TGTGCCACCAGTGATCGCCATAGGGACTTGAGAGGGGAGCTGTTTTTT.

The V and J genes are TRBV7-2 and TRBJ2-3; D is perhaps TRBD2 (6 bases). CDR1 and CDR2 (germline): SGHTA, FQGNSA. V gave up 1 base and J gave up 1 base, with 9 bases separating them. The CDR3 runs to 15 residues. The CDR3 loop reads CASSLEASGTDTQYF. The DNA for the CDR3 is TGTGCCAGCAGCTTAGAGGCTAGCGGCACAGATACGCAGTATTTT.

The chain is built from TRBV3-1 (or the pseudogene TRBV3-2) and TRBJ2-7; TRBD1 matches 9 bases. Germline trimming cut 1 base from V and 6 bases from J; bases unmatched to any gene: 10. CDR1 is LGHDT and CDR2 is YNNKEL in the germline V gene (reference sequence). The CDR3 is 16 residues long. This chain's CDR3 is CASSQGGQGIFGEQYF. As DNA, the CDR3 is TGTGCCAGCAGCCAAGGGGGACAGGGTATATTCGGCGAGCAGTACTTC.

This sequence joins TRBV4-3 and TRBJ1-1, with D possibly being TRBD1 (6 bases). The CDR3 has 14 residues. V was clipped by 5 bases and J by 1 base, with 11 bases between them. From germline, CDR1 is LGHNA and CDR2 YSLEER. The CDR3 region is CASSSRTENTEAFF. Here the CDR3 DNA reads TGCGCCAGCAGCTCCCGGACAGAGAACACTGAAGCTTTCTTT.

The genes are TRBV2 and TRBJ2-7; maybe TRBD1 (6 bases). The CDR3 has 13 amino acids. Trimming took 5 bases from V and 6 from J, leaving 14 bases between them. Germline V gene lookup returns CDR1 SNHLY and CDR2 FYNNEI. For the CDR3, the DNA is TGTGCCAGCAGTTCGGGACACTCGACCGAGCAGTACTTC. Protein sequence: CASSSGHSTEQYF. Filled out from reference TRBV2 and TRBJ2-7, the complete variable domain reads EPEVTQTPSHQVTQMGQEVILRCVPISNHLYFYWYRQILGQKVEFLVSFYNNEISEKSEIFDDQFSVERPDGSNFTLKIRSTKLEDSAMYFCASSSGHSTEQYFGPGTRLTVT.

V usage is TRBV27 and J usage is TRBJ1-6, with D uncertain. This CDR3 comprises 17 residues. Trimming shortened V by 0 bases and J by 10 bases, and 19 bases separated the two germline ends. Germline V gene sequence: CDR1 MNHEY, CDR2 SMNVEV (reference sequence). DNA of the CDR3: TGTGCCAGCAGTTTATCAGTGGGTTACCAGAGGAGATCACCCCTCCACTTT. This sequence encodes CASSLSVGYQRRSPLHF.

The chain couples TRBV10-1 to TRBJ1-1; no definite D call. CDR1 WNHNN and CDR2 SYGVQD come from the germline V gene (reference sequence). V gave up 6 bases and J gave up 2 bases, with 10 bases separating them. The CDR3 runs to 13 residues. CDR3 sequence reads: CASSPSTNTEAFF. The CDR3 region has the DNA TGCGCCAGCAGCCCATCAACAAACACTGAAGCTTTCTTT.

This sequence joins TRBV7-9 and TRBJ2-1; 7 bases map to TRBD2. After removal of 1 base from V and 6 bases from J, the junction contained 9 bases not matched to a gene. In germline, CDR1 is SEHNR, CDR2 FQNEAQ (reference sequence). CDR3 length: 16 amino acids. The CDR3 here is CASSLVAPSGLNEQFF. CDR3 nucleotide sequence: TGTGCCAGCAGCTTAGTGGCGCCTAGCGGCCTCAATGAGCAGTTCTTC.

The chain is built from TRBV6-6 and TRBJ1-2; no firm D call. Germline V CDR1 and CDR2: MNHNY, SVGAGI (reference sequence). The germline V and J ends were trimmed by 2 bases and 6 bases, with 10 bases remaining between them. This CDR3 comprises 13 residues. CDR3 sequence reads: CASSYGGEDGYTF. CDR3 DNA: TGTGCCAGCAGTTACGGTGGGGAGGATGGCTACACCTTC.

The chain uses TRBV4-3 and TRBJ2-3; unclear D gene. This CDR3 contains 14 residues. Germline-derived CDR1 and CDR2 are LGHNA and YSLEER. V was pared by 5 bases and J by 2 bases, with 11 bases between. The CDR3 DNA reads as TGCGCCAGCAGCTCCCGGGTCCTCACAGATACGCAGTATTTT. Residues: CASSSRVLTDTQYF.

This clone was found once. The V call is TRBV14, the J call TRBJ2-1; D perhaps matches TRBD1 (5 bases). The CDR3 is 15 residues long. Germline values: CDR1 SGHDN, CDR2 FVKESK. V was trimmed by 4 bases and J by 4 bases, leaving 14 bases between them. As DNA, the CDR3 is TGTGCCAGCAGCCGAACAGGTTTCGGGTACAATGAGCAGTTCTTC. It is translated as CASSRTGFGYNEQFF.

The chain recombines TRBV7-8 with TRBJ1-1; 7 bases map to TRBD1. This CDR3 contains 14 residues. The V gene end was trimmed by 5 bases and the J gene end by 5 bases; junction bases not matched to a gene: 8. Per germline, CDR1 SGHVS and CDR2 FQNEAQ. CDR3 sequence: CASSGQVGGTEAFF. In DNA form, the CDR3 reads TGTGCCAGCAGCGGACAGGTCGGAGGAACTGAAGCTTTCTTT. The complete variable domain, with remaining parts taken from reference TRBV7-8 and TRBJ1-1, reads GAGVSQSPRYKVAKRGQDVALRCDPISGHVSLFWYQQALGQGPEFLTYFQNEAQLDKSGLPSDRFFAERPEGSVSTLKIQRTQQEDSAVYLCASSGQVGGTEAFFGQGTRLTVV.

The chain combines TRBV15 with TRBJ2-1; TRBD2 matches 11 bases. With V trimmed by 3 bases and J by 4 bases, 2 bases remained unmatched. Germline CDR1 LNHNV, CDR2 YYDKDF (reference sequence). The CDR3 length is 15 residues. In nucleotides, the CDR3 is TGTGCCACCAGCAGGCCTAGCGGGGGGTACAATGAGCAGTTCTTC. Translating gives CATSRPSGGYNEQFF.

This chain uses TRBV7-9 with TRBJ2-3; 12 positions agree with TRBD2. This CDR3 comprises 18 residues. Trimming took 4 bases from V and 0 from J; bases not matched to a gene: 8. CDR1 and CDR2 from the germline V gene are SEHNR and FQNEAQ (reference sequence). Here the CDR3 DNA reads TGTGCCAGCAGCTCCCTAGCGGGGGGGAGTACTAGCACAGATACGCAGTATTTT. It specifies CASSSLAGGSTSTDTQYF.